These T cell receptor beta chains were read from a single sample in a study of shared T cell receptors in the human thymus. Profiled with immunoSEQ multiplex PCR; TCRdb holds only in-frame clones, not every one. The repertoire holds under 450,000 clones, with roughly 94% as singletons. Specimen: thymocytes. Source of these receptors: a human donor. Each CDR3 is given with its conserved first and last residue. The D gene is left open where the match is weak. Where a row states a size, it is once, few, many or the class of an expanded clone; other rows omit it.

J gene: TRBJ2-7; V gene: TRBV6-1; D gene: NA; clone size: NA; CDR3 DNA: TGTGCCAGCAGTGAACACGAGATGAGGGCCTTAACCCACGAGCAGTACTTC; CDR3 protein: CASSEHEMRALTHEQYF
J gene: TRBJ1-2; V gene: TRBV5-4; D gene: TRBD1; clone size: NA; CDR3 DNA: TGTGCCAGCAGCGAATTCTGGACAGGGGCCACCTATGGCTACACCTTC; CDR3 protein: CASSEFWTGATYGYTF
J gene: TRBJ1-1; V gene: TRBV19; D gene: NA; clone size: NA; CDR3 DNA: TGTGCCAGTAGTCCCGGGACAGAAGCTTTCTTT; CDR3 protein: CASSPGTEAFF
J gene: TRBJ2-3; V gene: TRBV30; D gene: TRBD2; clone size: NA; CDR3 DNA: TGTGCCTGGAGTCCACCCTGGACTAGTGCGACAGATACGCAGTATTTT; CDR3 protein: CAWSPPWTSATDTQYF
J gene: TRBJ1-2; V gene: TRBV27; D gene: TRBD1; clone size: NA; CDR3 DNA: TGTGCCAGCAGTTTTGGGACAGGGGGCAACTATGGCTACACCTTC; CDR3 protein: CASSFGTGGNYGYTF
J gene: TRBJ2-1; V gene: TRBV6-6; D gene: TRBD1; clone size: NA; CDR3 DNA: TGTGCCAGCAGCGAACCGGGACAGGGGGTGCATGAGCAGTTCTTC; CDR3 protein: CASSEPGQGVHEQFF
J gene: TRBJ2-1; V gene: TRBV7-9; D gene: NA; clone size: NA; CDR3 DNA: TGTGCCAGCAGCTTGGCTCTGAATTACAATGAGCAGTTCTTC; CDR3 protein: CASSLALNYNEQFF
J gene: TRBJ2-3; V gene: TRBV5-1; D gene: NA; clone size: once; CDR3 DNA: TGCGTCAGCAGCTGGGACCAGGCGCAGTATTTT; CDR3 protein: CVSSWDQAQYF
J gene: TRBJ1-2; V gene: TRBV5-6; D gene: NA; clone size: NA; CDR3 DNA: TGTGCCAGCAGCTGCAGATCTCGAGCCTACGGACATTATGGCTACACCTTC; CDR3 protein: CASSCRSRAYGHYGYTF
J gene: TRBJ1-2; V gene: TRBV6-1; D gene: TRBD1; clone size: NA; CDR3 DNA: TGTGCCAGCACTAAACAGGGGTACTATGGCTACACCTTC; CDR3 protein: CASTKQGYYGYTF
J gene: TRBJ2-7; V gene: TRBV28; D gene: NA; clone size: NA; CDR3 DNA: TGTGCCAGCAGCCTTAAGGACAGTTCTACCTACGAGCAGTACTTC; CDR3 protein: CASSLKDSSTYEQYF
J gene: TRBJ2-5; V gene: TRBV7-8; D gene: NA; clone size: NA; CDR3 DNA: TGTGCCAGCAGCTTACTAGGAACTCAAGAGACCCAGTACTTC; CDR3 protein: CASSLLGTQETQYF
J gene: TRBJ2-7; V gene: TRBV27; D gene: NA; clone size: once; CDR3 DNA: TGTGCCAGCAGCGGACCTCCCCGGGAGTTTCCCTACGAGCAGTACTTC; CDR3 protein: CASSGPPREFPYEQYF
J gene: TRBJ1-2; V gene: TRBV28; D gene: NA; clone size: NA; CDR3 DNA: TGTGCCAGCAGTTGTGGTAAGGGGGGCCCGAGCTATGGCTACACCTTC; CDR3 protein: CASSCGKGGPSYGYTF
J gene: TRBJ2-1; V gene: TRBV28; D gene: NA; clone size: once; CDR3 DNA: TGTGCCAGCAGTTTTTTACCCACCTACAATGAGCAGTTCTTC; CDR3 protein: CASSFLPTYNEQFF
J gene: TRBJ2-7; V gene: TRBV4-1; D gene: TRBD2; clone size: NA; CDR3 DNA: TGCGCCAGCAGCCAAGGTCTTAGCGGGAGCTCCTACGAGCAGTACTTC; CDR3 protein: CASSQGLSGSSYEQYF